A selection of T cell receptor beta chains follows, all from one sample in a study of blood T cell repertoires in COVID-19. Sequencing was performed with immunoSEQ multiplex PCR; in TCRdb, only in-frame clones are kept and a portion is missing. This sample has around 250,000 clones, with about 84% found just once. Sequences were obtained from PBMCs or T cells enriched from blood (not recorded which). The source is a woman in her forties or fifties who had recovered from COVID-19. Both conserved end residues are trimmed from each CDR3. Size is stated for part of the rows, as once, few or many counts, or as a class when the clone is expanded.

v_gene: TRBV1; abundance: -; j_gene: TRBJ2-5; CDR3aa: TSSSGTSGGRGQETQY
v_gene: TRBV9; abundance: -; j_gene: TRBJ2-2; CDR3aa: ASSVSGRVAGELF
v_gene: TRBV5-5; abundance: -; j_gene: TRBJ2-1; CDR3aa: ASSLLAGGTYNEQF
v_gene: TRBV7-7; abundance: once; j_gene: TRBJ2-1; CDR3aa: ASSPTGTAPGNEQF
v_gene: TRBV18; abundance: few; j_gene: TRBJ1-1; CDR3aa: ASSPTFGQGNTEAF
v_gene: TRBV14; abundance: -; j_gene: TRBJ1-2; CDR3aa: ASSLGRNYGYT
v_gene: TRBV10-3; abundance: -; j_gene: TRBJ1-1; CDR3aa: AISVSRETEAF
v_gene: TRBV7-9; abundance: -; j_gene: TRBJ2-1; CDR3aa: ASSLGGASDYEQF
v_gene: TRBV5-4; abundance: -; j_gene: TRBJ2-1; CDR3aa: ASSGGGLNEQF
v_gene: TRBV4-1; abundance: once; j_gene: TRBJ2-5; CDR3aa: ASSQGVSGRGTQY
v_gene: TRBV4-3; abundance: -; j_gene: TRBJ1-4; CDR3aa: ASSQDSMGEKLF
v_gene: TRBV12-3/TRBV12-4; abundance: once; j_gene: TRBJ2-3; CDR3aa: ASGQGQTDTQY
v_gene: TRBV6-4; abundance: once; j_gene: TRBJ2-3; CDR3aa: ASSDRAGSTDTQY
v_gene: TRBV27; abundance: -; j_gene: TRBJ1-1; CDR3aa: ASSLSTAGLTEAF
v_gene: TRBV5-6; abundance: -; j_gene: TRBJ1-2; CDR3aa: ASKIGGSGEDYGYT
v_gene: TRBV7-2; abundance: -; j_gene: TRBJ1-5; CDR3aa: ASSLLQGGANQPQH
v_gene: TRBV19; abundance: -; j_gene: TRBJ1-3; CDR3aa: ASTFTGSPPGNTIY
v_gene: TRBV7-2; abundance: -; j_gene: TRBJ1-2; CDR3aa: ASSTPGQGIGLGGYT
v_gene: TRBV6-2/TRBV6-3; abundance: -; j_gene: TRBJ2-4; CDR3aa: ASSYQGNIQY
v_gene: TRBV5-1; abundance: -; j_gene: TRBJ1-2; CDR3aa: ASSLDLPDGYT
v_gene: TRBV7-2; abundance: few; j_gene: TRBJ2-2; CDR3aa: ASNGGGDTGELF
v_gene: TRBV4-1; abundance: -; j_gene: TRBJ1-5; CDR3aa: ASGGPGNQPQH
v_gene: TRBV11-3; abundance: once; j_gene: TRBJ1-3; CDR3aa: ASSFSGVGGNTIY
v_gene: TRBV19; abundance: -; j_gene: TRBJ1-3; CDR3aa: ASNGLSSGNTIY
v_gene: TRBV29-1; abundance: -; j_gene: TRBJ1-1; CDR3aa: SVDLGTGLNTEAF